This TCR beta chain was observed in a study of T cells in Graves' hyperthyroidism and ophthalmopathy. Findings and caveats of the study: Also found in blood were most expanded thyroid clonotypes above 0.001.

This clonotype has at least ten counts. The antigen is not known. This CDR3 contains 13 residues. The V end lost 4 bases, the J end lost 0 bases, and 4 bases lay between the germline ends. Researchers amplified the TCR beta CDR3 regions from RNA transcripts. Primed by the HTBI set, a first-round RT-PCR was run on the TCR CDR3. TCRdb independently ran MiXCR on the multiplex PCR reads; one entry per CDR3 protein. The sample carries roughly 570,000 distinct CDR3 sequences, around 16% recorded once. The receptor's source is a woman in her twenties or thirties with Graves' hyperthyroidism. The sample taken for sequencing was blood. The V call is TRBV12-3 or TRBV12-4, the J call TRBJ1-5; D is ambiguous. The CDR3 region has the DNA TGTGCCAGCAGTTGGAATAGCAATCAGCCCCAGCATTTT. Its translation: CASSWNSNQPQHF.